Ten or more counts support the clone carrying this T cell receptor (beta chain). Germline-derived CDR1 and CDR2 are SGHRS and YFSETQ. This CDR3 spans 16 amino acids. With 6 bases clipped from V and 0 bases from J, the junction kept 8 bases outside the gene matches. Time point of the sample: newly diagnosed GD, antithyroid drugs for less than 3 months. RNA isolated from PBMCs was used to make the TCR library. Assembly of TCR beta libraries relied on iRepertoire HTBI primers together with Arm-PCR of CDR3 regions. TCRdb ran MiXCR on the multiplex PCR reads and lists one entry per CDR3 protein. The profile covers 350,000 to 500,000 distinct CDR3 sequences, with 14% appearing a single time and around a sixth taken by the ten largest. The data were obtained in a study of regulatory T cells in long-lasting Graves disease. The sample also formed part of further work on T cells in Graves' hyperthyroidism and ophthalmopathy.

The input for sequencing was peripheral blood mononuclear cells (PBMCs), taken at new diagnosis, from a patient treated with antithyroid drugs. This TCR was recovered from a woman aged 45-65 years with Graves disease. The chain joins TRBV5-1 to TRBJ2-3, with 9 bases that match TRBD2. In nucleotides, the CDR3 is TGCGCCAGCACCGCCGGGCTAGCGGGAAGCACAGATACGCAGTATTTT. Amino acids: CASTAGLAGSTDTQYF.